The text below deals with one T cell receptor (beta chain). Antigen: not known. This record belongs to a study of monozygotic twins with inflammatory bowel disease. CDR1 is SGHTA and CDR2 is FQGNSA in the germline V gene. This CDR3 has 14 residues. The study subjected TCRalpha and TCRbeta cDNA to two nested PCRs of approximately 17 and 9 cycles. For each CDR3 protein, TCRdb gives one entry from its re-call of the 5' RACE reads, without DNA. The sample holds roughly 300,000 distinct CDR3 sequences. Study findings and constraints: Healthy co-twins had higher TCRbeta inverse Simpson diversity than their IBD twins. Perhaps reflecting limited power, concordant and discordant twins did not differ in repertoire similarity.

The material sequenced was blood. The sequence came from a human donor with ulcerative colitis or Crohn's disease, or a healthy co-twin of an affected twin (not recorded which). This chain uses TRBV7-2 with TRBJ2-3. This CDR3 is CASSFTASPDTQYF.